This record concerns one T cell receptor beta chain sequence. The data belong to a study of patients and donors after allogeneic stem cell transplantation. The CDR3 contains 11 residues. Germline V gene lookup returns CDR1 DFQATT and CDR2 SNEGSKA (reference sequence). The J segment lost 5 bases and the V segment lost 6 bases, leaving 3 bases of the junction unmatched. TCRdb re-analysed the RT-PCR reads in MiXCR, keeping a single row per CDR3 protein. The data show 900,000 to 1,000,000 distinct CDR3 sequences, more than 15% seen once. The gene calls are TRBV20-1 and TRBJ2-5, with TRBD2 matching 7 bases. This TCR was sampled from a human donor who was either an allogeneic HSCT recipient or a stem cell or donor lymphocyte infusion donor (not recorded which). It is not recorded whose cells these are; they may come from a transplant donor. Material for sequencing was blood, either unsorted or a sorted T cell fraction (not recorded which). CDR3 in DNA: TGCAGTGCAAGACTAGCCGAGACCCAGTACTTC. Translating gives CSARLAETQYF.